Below are 17 T cell receptor beta chains sequenced from a single sample in a study of high-grade serous ovarian cancer treatment subgroups. Repertoires were generated with immunoSEQ multiplex PCR, while TCRdb's copy carries only in-frame clones and drops some. This table has under 10,000 clones, 70% to 80% appearing once. Tumor samples were taken before definitive surgery or chemotherapy. The specimen sequenced was tumor tissue. The receptors derive from a human donor with high-grade serous ovarian cancer.

The chain carries TRBV7-6 and TRBJ1-2, with D unresolved. The CDR3 contains 14 residues. V was pared by 1 base and J by 2 bases, with 8 bases between. Germline loops: CDR1 SGHVS, CDR2 FNYEAQ. The CDR3 region is CASSLDGRNYGYTF. The CDR3 DNA is TGTGCCAGCAGCTTAGATGGACGAAACTATGGCTACACCTTC.

The chain links TRBV14 to TRBJ1-1; D not certain. This CDR3 has 13 residues. V gave up 1 base and J gave up 8 bases, with 11 bases separating them. CDR1 is SGHDN and CDR2 is FVKESK in the germline V gene. CDR3 sequence: CASSQGNKREAFF. The CDR3 bases are TGTGCCAGCAGCCAAGGAAACAAACGGGAAGCTTTCTTT.

The chain has TRBV5-1 and TRBJ2-3, with D possibly TRBD1 on 6 matching bases. The CDR3 covers 17 residues. The germline CDR1 and CDR2 sequences are SGHRS and YFSETQ. Trimming removed 0 bases at V and 4 bases at J, with 18 bases between. The CDR3 nucleotides read TGCGCCAGCAGCTTGGGTGATACGGGACACCGTTCAGATACGCAGTATTTT. Its translation is CASSLGDTGHRSDTQYF.

The chain combines TRBV11-1 with TRBJ1-2; 8 nucleotides match TRBD1. The length of the CDR3 is 14 residues. V shed 6 bases, J shed 1 base, and the junction held 4 bases outside the gene matches. The germline V gene has CDR1 SGHAT and CDR2 FQDESV (reference sequence). The CDR3 DNA reads as TGTGCCAGCAGTAACGACAGGGGTAACTATGGCTACACCTTC. Residues: CASSNDRGNYGYTF.

The rearrangement uses TRBV5-1 and TRBJ2-1, with D perhaps TRBD2 (6 bases). V dropped 1 base and J dropped 1 base, with 12 bases sitting between them. The CDR3 spans 16 residues. Germline CDR1 SGHRS, CDR2 YFSETQ. CDR3 protein: CASSLSGDPSYNEQFF. The CDR3 region has the DNA TGCGCCAGCAGCTTGTCGGGGGACCCGTCCTACAATGAGCAGTTCTTC.

The chain has TRBV5-1 and TRBJ2-3, with D perhaps given as TRBD1 or TRBD2 (7 bases each). Trimming pared 4 bases from V and 4 bases from J, leaving 16 bases between. The germline V gene has CDR1 SGHRS and CDR2 YFSETQ. CDR3 length: 15 residues. CDR3 region: CASSVQGGLADTQYF. The DNA for the CDR3 is TGCGCCAGCAGCGTCCAGGGGGGGCTCGCAGATACGCAGTATTTT.

The chain joins TRBV2 to TRBJ1-3; no firm D call. Germline CDR1 SNHLY, CDR2 FYNNEI. There are 15 residues in the CDR3. V was shortened by 7 bases and J by 4 bases, with 17 bases between the two germline ends. The CDR3 loop is CASTSGRLEGNTIYF. The CDR3 coding sequence is TGTGCCAGCACCTCTGGCAGGCTTGAGGGAAACACCATATATTTT.

The chain combines TRBV18 with TRBJ1-1, with D possibly TRBD1 on 6 matching bases. The germline V gene encodes CDR1 KGHSH and CDR2 LQKENI. V lost 5 bases, J lost 1 base, and 14 bases lay in between. The CDR3 has 15 residues. In nucleotides, the CDR3 is TGTGCCAGCTCAATGTCTCCGGGACAGAACACTGAAGCTTTCTTT. Translation: CASSMSPGQNTEAFF.

In this sample, this clone turned up a few times. The V and J genes are TRBV6-6 and TRBJ2-3; D is unclear. Trimming took off 0 bases at V and 4 bases at J, with 11 bases between the two ends. CDR1 and CDR2 from the germline V gene are MNHNY and SVGAGI (reference sequence). The CDR3 contains 15 residues. The CDR3 spells CASSYSIQPADTQYF. CDR3 bases: TGTGCCAGCAGTTACTCGATCCAGCCGGCAGATACGCAGTATTTT.

The chain links TRBV19 to TRBJ1-3, with D perhaps matching TRBD1 (6 bases). This CDR3 region has 14 residues. Germline CDR1 reads LNHDA; CDR2 reads SQIVND (reference sequence). V lost 11 bases to trimming and J lost 0 bases, with 14 bases between them. The CDR3 DNA is TGTGCCTCCGGGACACTGAACTCTGGAAACACCATATATTTT. Amino acids: CASGTLNSGNTIYF.

The rearrangement uses TRBV5-1 and TRBJ1-5, with 7 bases that match TRBD1. Germline V lookup: CDR1 SGHRS, CDR2 YFSETQ. The CDR3 runs to 15 residues. V gave up 3 bases and J gave up 4 bases; unmatched junction bases: 7. The CDR3, as DNA: TGCGCCAGCAGCTGGGATGGACAGGCTAATCAGCCCCAGCATTTT. It translates to CASSWDGQANQPQHF.

This clone was counted between two and nine times. This sequence joins TRBV11-2 and TRBJ2-5; 7 nucleotides agree with TRBD2. Germline loops: CDR1 SGHAT, CDR2 FQNNGV. V trimming: 1 base; J trimming: 9 bases; junction bases outside the gene matches: 2. This CDR3 has 12 residues. The CDR3 is CASSLGLAPQYF. As DNA, the CDR3 is TGTGCCAGCAGCTTAGGACTAGCCCCCCAGTACTTC.

V is TRBV7-2 and J is TRBJ2-1; tentative D call: TRBD2 (5 bases). There are 15 residues in the CDR3. V was pared by 4 bases and J by 3 bases, with 13 bases between. Germline loops: CDR1 SGHTA, CDR2 FQGNSA. The CDR3 sequence is CASSSSGSIYNEQFF. In nucleotides, the CDR3 is TGTGCCAGCAGCTCGTCGGGGTCCATCTACAATGAGCAGTTCTTC.

The rearrangement joins TRBV11-2 to TRBJ2-1, with 10 bases aligning to TRBD2. CDR1 and CDR2 (germline): SGHAT, FQNNGV. Losses at the gene ends were 4 bases for V and 7 bases for J; bases not matched to a gene: 13. The CDR3 is 17 amino acids. The CDR3 region is CASSSLVLAGAMNEQFF. The DNA for the CDR3 is TGTGCCAGCAGCTCCCTGGTCCTAGCGGGGGCCATGAATGAGCAGTTCTTC.

This rearrangement joins TRBV5-4 to TRBJ2-2; a possible D gene is TRBD2 (6 bases). Deletions cut 3 bases from V and 5 bases from J, with 14 bases between. Germline-derived CDR1 and CDR2 are SGHNT and YYREEE (reference sequence). There are 15 residues in the CDR3. The CDR3 nucleotides read TGTGCCAGCAGCTATAGCGGATTAAATACCGGGGAGCTGTTTTTT. Amino acids: CASSYSGLNTGELFF.

The genes are TRBV2 and TRBJ2-5, with D uncertain. Looked up from germline, CDR1 is SNHLY and CDR2 is FYNNEI. The CDR3 is made up of 13 amino acids. Trimming left V 2 bases short and J 5 bases short, with 9 bases between. The DNA for the CDR3 is TGTGCCAGCAGTGAATTTCAGGTGGAGACCCAGTACTTC. Protein sequence: CASSEFQVETQYF.

This clone turned up a few times. This sequence joins TRBV11-1 and TRBJ1-1; 8 bases map to TRBD1. V trimming: 7 bases; J trimming: 0 bases; junction bases outside the gene matches: 4. Germline V gives CDR1 SGHAT, CDR2 FQDESV (reference sequence). The CDR3 spans 14 residues. The chain's CDR3 is CASNDRGMNTEAFF. The CDR3 DNA sequence: TGTGCCAGCAACGACAGGGGAATGAACACTGAAGCTTTCTTT.